This T cell receptor beta chain comes out of a study of blood T cell repertoires in COVID-19. This CDR3 spans 15 amino acids. Germline V gene sequence: CDR1 SGHTA, CDR2 FQGNSA. V was trimmed by 5 bases and J by 0 bases, leaving 11 bases between them. Under the authors' procedure: Amplification from reference gene primers served as the basis for estimated nucleated cell counts. Here immunoSEQ multiplex PCR was the method, and the copy in TCRdb shows in-frame clones only, minus some. V, J and clone size are taken as reported in that table, and D and trimming were inferred from the DNA itself. The sample shows 65,000 to 85,000 clones, more than 80% of them seen only once.

The specimen was peripheral blood. The V and J genes are TRBV7-2 and TRBJ1-3; D uncertain. This clonotype was obtained from a man aged 50 to 60 with acute or convalescent COVID-19. CDR3 amino acids: CASSPDGSSGNTIYF. The CDR3 DNA sequence: TGTGCCAGCAGCCCGGACGGGAGCTCTGGAAACACCATATATTTT. The full variable domain, completed using reference TRBV7-2 and TRBJ1-3, is GAGVSQSPSNKVTEKGKDVELRCDPISGHTALYWYRQSLGQGLEFLIYFQGNSAPDKSGLPSDRFSAERTGGSVSTLTIQRTQQEDSAVYLCASSPDGSSGNTIYFGEGSWLTVV.